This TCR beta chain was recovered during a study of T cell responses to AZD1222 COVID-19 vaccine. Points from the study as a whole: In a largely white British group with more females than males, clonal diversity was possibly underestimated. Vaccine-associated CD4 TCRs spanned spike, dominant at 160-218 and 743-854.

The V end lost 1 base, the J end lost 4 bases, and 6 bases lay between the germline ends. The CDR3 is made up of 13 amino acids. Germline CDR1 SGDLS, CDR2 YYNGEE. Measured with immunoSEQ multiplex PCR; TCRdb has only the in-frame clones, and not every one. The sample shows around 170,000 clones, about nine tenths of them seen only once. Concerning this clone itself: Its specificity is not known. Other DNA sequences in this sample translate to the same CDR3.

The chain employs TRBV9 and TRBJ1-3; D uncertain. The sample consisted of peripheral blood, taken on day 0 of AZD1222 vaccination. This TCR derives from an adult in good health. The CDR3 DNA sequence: TGTGCCAGCAGCGTATTAACAGGAAACACCATATATTTT. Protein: CASSVLTGNTIYF.